The clone carrying this T cell receptor (beta chain) came up a few times. Being one base from a much bigger clone, this may be a read error. RNA transcripts were the template for amplifying TCR beta CDR3 regions. The HTBI primer set was used in a first-round RT-PCR of the TCR CDR3. MiXCR was run by TCRdb on the multiplex PCR reads, yielding one entry per CDR3 protein. Of under 350,000 distinct CDR3 sequences in the sample, roughly 21% were seen once. The entry originates in a study of T cells in Graves' hyperthyroidism and ophthalmopathy. This CDR3 contains 15 residues. V dropped 3 bases and J dropped 5 bases, with 20 bases sitting between them. Germline CDR1 and CDR2: DFQATT and SNEGSKA (reference sequence).

The TCR sequence derives from a woman in her fifties or sixties with Graves' hyperthyroidism. The rearrangement uses TRBV20-1 and TRBJ2-7; D may be TRBD1 (5 bases). Sequenced input: blood. CDR3 in amino acids: CSASVGASLGDEQYF. For the CDR3, the DNA is TGCAGTGCTAGTGTAGGGGCTTCACTTGGGGACGAGCAGTACTTC.